This T cell receptor (beta chain) emerged from a study of blood T cells in healthy people across ages. For the study at large: There was about one barcoded beta molecule captured by template switching per two T cells.

In germline, CDR1 is DFQATT, CDR2 SNEGSKA (reference sequence). The V end was cut by 3 bases, the J end by 2 bases, with 7 bases between. This CDR3 contains 13 residues. Next came a second PCR, run for about 6 to 11 cycles, which used a sample-barcoded 5' primer along with a J-beta primer mix. TCRdb independently ran MiXCR on the 5' RACE reads; one entry per CDR3 protein. Of approximately 1.5 million distinct CDR3 sequences in the sample, approximately 39% were seen once. The TCR originated in a woman younger than 30 in good health. The chain joins TRBV20-1 to TRBJ2-2; D is undetermined. Source material: blood. For the CDR3, the DNA is TGCAGTGCTAGTAGGCCAAACACCGGGGAGCTGTTTTTT. It codes for CSASRPNTGELFF.